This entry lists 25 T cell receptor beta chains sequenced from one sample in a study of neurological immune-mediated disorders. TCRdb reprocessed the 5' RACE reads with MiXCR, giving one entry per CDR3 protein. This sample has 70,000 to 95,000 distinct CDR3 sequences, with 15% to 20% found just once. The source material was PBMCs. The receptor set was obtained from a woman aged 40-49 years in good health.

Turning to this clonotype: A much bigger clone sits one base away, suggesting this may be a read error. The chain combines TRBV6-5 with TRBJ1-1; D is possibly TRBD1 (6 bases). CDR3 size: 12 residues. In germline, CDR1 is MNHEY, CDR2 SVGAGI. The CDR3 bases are TGTGCCAGCCAGAGGGGGGGGACTGAAGTTTTCTTT. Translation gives CASQRGGTEVFF.

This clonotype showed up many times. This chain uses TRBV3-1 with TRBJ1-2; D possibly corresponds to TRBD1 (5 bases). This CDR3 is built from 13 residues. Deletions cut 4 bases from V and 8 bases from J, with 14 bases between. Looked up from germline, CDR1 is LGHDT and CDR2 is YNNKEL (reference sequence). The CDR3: CASSPYLGEGYTF. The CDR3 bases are TGTGCCAGCAGCCCCTACTTAGGGGAAGGCTACACCTTC.

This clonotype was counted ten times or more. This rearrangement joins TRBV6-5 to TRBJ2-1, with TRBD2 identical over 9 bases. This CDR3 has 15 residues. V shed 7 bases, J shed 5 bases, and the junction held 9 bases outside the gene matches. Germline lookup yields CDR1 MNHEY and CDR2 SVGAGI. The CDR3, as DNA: TGTGCCAGCAAATCTCCGGGACTAGCAAACAATGAGCAGTTCTTC. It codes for CASKSPGLANNEQFF.

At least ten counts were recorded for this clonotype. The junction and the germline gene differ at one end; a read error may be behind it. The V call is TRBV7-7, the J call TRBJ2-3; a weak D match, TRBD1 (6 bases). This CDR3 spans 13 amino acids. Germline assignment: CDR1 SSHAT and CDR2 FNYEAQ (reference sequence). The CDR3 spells CASSMGATDTQYF. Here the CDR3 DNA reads TGTGCTAGCAGCATGGGGGCCACAGATACGCAGTATTTT.

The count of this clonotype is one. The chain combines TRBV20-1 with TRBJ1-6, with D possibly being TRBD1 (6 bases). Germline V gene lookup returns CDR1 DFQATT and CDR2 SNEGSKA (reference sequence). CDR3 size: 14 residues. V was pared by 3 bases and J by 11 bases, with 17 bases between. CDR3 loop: CSARPPGEGTPLHF. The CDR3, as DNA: TGCAGTGCTAGGCCCCCAGGGGAGGGGACACCCCTCCACTTT.

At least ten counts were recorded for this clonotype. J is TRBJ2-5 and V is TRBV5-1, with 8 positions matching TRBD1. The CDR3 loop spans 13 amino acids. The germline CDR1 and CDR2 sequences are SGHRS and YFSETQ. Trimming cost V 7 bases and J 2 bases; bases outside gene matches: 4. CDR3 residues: CASGDRGQETQYF. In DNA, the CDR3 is TGCGCCAGCGGTGACAGGGGACAAGAGACCCAGTACTTC.

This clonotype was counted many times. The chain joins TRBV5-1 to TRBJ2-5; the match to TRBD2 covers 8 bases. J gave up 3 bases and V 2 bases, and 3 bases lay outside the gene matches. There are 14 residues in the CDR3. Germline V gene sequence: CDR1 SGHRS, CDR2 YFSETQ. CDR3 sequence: CASSLGAGEETQYF. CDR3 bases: TGCGCCAGCAGCTTAGGAGCGGGGGAAGAGACCCAGTACTTC. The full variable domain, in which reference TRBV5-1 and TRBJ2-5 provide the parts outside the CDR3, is KAGVTQTPRYLIKTRGQQVTLSCSPISGHRSVSWYQQTPGQGLQFLFEYFSETQRNKGNFPGRFSGRQFSNSRSEMNVSTLELGDSALYLCASSLGAGEETQYFGPGTRLLVL.

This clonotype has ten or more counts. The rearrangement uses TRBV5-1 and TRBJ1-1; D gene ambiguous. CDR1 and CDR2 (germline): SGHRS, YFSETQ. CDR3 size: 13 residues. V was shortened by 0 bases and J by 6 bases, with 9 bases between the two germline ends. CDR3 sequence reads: CASSLDVPAEAFF. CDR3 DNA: TGCGCCAGCAGCTTGGACGTCCCCGCTGAAGCTTTCTTT. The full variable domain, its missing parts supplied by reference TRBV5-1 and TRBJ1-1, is KAGVTQTPRYLIKTRGQQVTLSCSPISGHRSVSWYQQTPGQGLQFLFEYFSETQRNKGNFPGRFSGRQFSNSRSEMNVSTLELGDSALYLCASSLDVPAEAFFGQGTRLTVV.

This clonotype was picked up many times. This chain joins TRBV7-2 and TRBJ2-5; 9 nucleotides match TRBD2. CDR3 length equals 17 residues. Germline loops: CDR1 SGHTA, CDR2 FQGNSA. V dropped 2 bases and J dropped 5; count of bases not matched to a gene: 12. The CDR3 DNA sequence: TGTGCCAGCAGCTTATCTGGGAGGGGGACTAGCTATGAGACCCAGTACTTC. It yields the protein CASSLSGRGTSYETQYF. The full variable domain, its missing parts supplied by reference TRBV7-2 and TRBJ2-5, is GAGVSQSPSNKVTEKGKDVELRCDPISGHTALYWYRQSLGQGLEFLIYFQGNSAPDKSGLPSDRFSAERTGGSVSTLTIQRTQQEDSAVYLCASSLSGRGTSYETQYFGPGTRLLVL.

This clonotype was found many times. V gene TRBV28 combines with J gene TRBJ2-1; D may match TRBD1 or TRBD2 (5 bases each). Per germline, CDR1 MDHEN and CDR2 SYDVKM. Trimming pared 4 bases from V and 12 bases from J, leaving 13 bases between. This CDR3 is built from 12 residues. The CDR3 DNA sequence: TGTGCCAGCAGTTCAAGGGGACGCATGCAGTTCTTC. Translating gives CASSSRGRMQFF.

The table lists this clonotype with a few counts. CDR3 sequence (DNA): TGTGCCAGCAGCCGATCGACTAGCGGGGGGGCCGGCTCTCGCACAGATACGCAGTATTTT. Amino acid sequence: CASSRSTSGGAGSRTDTQYF. This chain links TRBV9 with TRBJ2-3; TRBD2 agrees at 14 bases. This CDR3 contains 20 residues. J gave up 1 base and V 4 bases, and 14 bases lay outside the gene matches. The V gene's germline CDR1 is SGDLS and CDR2 YYNGEE.

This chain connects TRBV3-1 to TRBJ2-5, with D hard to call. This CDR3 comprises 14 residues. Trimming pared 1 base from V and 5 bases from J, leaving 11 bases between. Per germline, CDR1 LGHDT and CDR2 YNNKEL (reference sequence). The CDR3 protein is CASSQGSLWETQYF. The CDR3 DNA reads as TGTGCCAGCAGCCAAGGATCCCTTTGGGAGACCCAGTACTTC.

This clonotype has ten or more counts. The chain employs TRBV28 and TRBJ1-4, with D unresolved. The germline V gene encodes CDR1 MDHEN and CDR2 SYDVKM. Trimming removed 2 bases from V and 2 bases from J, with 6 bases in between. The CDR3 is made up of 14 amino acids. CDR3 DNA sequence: TGTGCCAGCAGTTTAGCCGTGACTAATGAAAAACTGTTTTTT. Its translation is CASSLAVTNEKLFF.

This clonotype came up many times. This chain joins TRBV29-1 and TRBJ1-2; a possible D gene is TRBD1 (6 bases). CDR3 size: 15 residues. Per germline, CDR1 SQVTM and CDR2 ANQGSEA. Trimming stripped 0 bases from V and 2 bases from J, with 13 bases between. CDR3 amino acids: CSVEDVWRGNYGYTF. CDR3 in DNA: TGCAGCGTTGAAGATGTTTGGAGGGGGAACTATGGCTACACCTTC.

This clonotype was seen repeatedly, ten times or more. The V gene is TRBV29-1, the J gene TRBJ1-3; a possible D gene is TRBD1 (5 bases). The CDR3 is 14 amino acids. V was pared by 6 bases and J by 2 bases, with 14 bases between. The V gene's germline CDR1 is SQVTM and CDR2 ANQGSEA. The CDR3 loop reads CSVGGASTGNTIYF. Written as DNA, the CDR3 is TGCAGCGTCGGGGGAGCGTCTACTGGAAACACCATATATTTT.

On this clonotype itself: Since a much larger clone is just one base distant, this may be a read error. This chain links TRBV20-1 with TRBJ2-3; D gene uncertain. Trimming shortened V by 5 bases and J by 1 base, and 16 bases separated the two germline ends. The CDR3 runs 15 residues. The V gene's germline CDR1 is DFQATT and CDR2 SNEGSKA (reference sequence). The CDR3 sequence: CSAELAWARTDTQYF. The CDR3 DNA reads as TGCAGTGCTGAGCTGGCGTGGGCCCGCACAGATACGCAGTATTTT.

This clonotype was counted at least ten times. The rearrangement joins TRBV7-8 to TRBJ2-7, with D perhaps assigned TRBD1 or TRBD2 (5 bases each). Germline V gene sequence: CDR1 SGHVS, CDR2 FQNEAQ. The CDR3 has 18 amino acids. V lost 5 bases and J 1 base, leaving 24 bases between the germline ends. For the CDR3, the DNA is TGTGCCAGCAGCATTACTAGGGGCGGCTACCCAAGGTCCTACGAGCAGTACTTC. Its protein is CASSITRGGYPRSYEQYF.

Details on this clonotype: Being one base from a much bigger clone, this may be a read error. CDR3 in DNA: TGCAGTGCTAGAGATGAAAGCGGGGGCCGGACGCCGTATTTT. Amino acids: CSARDESGGRTPYF. The chain links TRBV20-1 to TRBJ2-3, with TRBD2 matching over 8 bases. From germline, CDR1 is DFQATT and CDR2 SNEGSKA (reference sequence). This CDR3 contains 14 residues.

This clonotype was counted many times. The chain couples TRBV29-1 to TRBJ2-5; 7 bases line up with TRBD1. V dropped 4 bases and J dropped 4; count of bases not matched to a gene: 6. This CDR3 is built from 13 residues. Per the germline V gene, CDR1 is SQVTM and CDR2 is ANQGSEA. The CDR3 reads CSVARGKGETQYF. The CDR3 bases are TGCAGCGTTGCCAGGGGGAAGGGAGAGACCCAGTACTTC.

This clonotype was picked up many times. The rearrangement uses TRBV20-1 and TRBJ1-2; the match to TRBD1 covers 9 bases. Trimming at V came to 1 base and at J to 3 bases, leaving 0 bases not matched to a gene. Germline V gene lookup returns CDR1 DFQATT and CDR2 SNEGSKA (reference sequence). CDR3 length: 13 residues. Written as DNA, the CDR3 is TGCAGTGCTAGAGGGACAGGGGACTATGGCTACACCTTC. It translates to CSARGTGDYGYTF.

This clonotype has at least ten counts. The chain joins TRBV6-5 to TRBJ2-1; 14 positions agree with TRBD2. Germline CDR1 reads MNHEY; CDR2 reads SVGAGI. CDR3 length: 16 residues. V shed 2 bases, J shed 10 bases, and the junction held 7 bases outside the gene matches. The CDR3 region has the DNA TGTGCCAGCAGTTACAGGACTAGCGGGGGGTCGTGGGAGCAGTTCTTC. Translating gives CASSYRTSGGSWEQFF.

In DNA form, the CDR3 reads TGCGCCAGCAGCCCCCCCGGGACAGGGACTCGAGATACGCAGTATTTT. This encodes CASSPPGTGTRDTQYF. J is TRBJ2-3 and V is TRBV4-1, with 9 nucleotides matching TRBD1. V was clipped by 4 bases and J by 5 bases; unmatched bases: 10. This CDR3 is 16 amino acids long. Germline values: CDR1 MGHRA, CDR2 YSYEKL.

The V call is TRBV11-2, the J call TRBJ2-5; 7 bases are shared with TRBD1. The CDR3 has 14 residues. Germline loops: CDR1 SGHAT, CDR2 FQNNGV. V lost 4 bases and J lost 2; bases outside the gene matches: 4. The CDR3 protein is CASSSLRGQETQYF. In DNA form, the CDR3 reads TGTGCCAGCAGCTCGCTCAGGGGGCAAGAGACCCAGTACTTC.

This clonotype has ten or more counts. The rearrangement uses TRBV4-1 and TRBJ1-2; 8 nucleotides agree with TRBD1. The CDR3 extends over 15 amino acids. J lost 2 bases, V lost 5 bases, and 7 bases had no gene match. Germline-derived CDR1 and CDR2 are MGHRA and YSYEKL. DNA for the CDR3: TGCGCCAGCAGCGGGTCAGGGGGCGTGAACTATGGCTACACCTTC. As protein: CASSGSGGVNYGYTF.

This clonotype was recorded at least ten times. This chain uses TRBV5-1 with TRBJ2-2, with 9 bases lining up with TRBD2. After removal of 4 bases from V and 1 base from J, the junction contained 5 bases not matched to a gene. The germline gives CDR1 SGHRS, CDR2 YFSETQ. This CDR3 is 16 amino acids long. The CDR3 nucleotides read TGCGCCAGCAGCCGTTTAGCGGGGGTGAACACCGGGGAGCTGTTTTTT. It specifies CASSRLAGVNTGELFF.